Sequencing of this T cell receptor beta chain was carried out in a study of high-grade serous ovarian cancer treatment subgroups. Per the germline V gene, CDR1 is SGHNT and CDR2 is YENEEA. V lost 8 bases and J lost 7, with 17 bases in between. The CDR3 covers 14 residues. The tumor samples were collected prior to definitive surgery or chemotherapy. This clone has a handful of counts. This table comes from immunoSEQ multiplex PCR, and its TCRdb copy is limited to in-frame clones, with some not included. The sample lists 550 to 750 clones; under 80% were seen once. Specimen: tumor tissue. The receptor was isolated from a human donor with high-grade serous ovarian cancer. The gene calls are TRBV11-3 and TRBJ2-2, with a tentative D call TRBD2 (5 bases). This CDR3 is CASQSSYSGGELFF. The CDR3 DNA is TGTGCCAGCCAGTCCTCCTACAGCGGCGGGGAGCTGTTTTTT.